The 14 T cell receptor beta chains in this list originate from one sample, sequenced in a study of blood T cell repertoires in COVID-19. Assay used: immunoSEQ multiplex PCR; TCRdb lists only in-frame clones, some missing. The data show under 250,000 clones, over 75% seen once. The material sequenced was PBMCs or T cells enriched from blood (not recorded which). All receptors come from a man aged 35 to 55 who had recovered from COVID-19.

This chain connects TRBV5-1 to TRBJ1-1; 8 bases map to TRBD1. The CDR3 has 14 amino acids. Looked up from germline, CDR1 is SGHRS and CDR2 is YFSETQ. The trim removed 0 bases at V and 3 bases at J, leaving 1 base unmatched. The CDR3, as DNA: TGCGCCAGCAGCTTGGGGACAGGGTACACTGAAGCTTTCTTT. This codes for CASSLGTGYTEAFF.

The V call is TRBV7-9, the J call TRBJ2-5, with no clear D. Trimming left V 2 bases short and J 0 bases short, with 7 bases between. This CDR3 has 14 amino acids. Germline CDR1 reads SEHNR; CDR2 reads FQNEAQ (reference sequence). The CDR3 nucleotides read TGTGCCAGCAGCTTACTCCAGTACCAAGAGACCCAGTACTTC. As protein: CASSLLQYQETQYF.

The chain combines TRBV20-1 with TRBJ1-1, with 8 bases matching TRBD1. The length of the CDR3 is 11 residues. V lost 6 bases, J lost 5 bases, and 2 bases stayed unmatched. CDR1 is DFQATT and CDR2 is SNEGSKA in the germline V gene (reference sequence). CDR3 in DNA: TGCAGTGCGACAGGGGTTACTGAAGCTTTCTTT. It codes for CSATGVTEAFF.

This clone was detected a few times. This chain links TRBV7-2 with TRBJ1-1; maybe TRBD1 (5 bases). The CDR3 sequence is 16 residues long. Trimming took 5 bases from V and 3 from J, leaving 19 bases between them. CDR1 SGHTA and CDR2 FQGNSA come from the germline V gene. The CDR3 sequence is CASSPYMGPRHTEAFF. For the CDR3, the DNA is TGTGCCAGCAGCCCTTACATGGGGCCCCGACACACTGAAGCTTTCTTT.

This chain connects TRBV5-1 to TRBJ2-7; 8 positions agree with TRBD1. The germline gives CDR1 SGHRS, CDR2 YFSETQ. This CDR3 spans 15 amino acids. Losses at the gene ends were 1 base for V and 0 bases for J; bases not matched to a gene: 3. The CDR3 bases are TGCGCCAGCAGCTTGATGGGACAGGACTCCTACGAGCAGTACTTC. It translates to CASSLMGQDSYEQYF.

To note about this clone: This sample includes further DNA sequences coding for the same CDR3. The CDR3 region is CASRVGQSPYYEQYF. CDR3 DNA: TGTGCCAGTAGGGTGGGGCAGTCCCCTTACTACGAGCAGTACTTC. This rearrangement joins TRBV19 to TRBJ2-7; perhaps TRBD1 as D (5 bases). The V gene lost 6 bases and the J gene lost 3 bases, with 18 bases spanning the gap. The CDR3 length is 15 residues. Germline V gene data show CDR1 as LNHDA and CDR2 as SQIVND (reference sequence).

This sequence joins TRBV5-1 and TRBJ1-2; tentative D call: TRBD1 (6 bases). V was shortened by 2 bases and J by 2 bases, with 13 bases between the two germline ends. The CDR3 sequence is 15 residues long. CDR1 is SGHRS and CDR2 is YFSETQ in the germline V gene. CDR3 in amino acids: CASSFRAGENYGYTF. CDR3 coding DNA: TGCGCCAGCAGCTTTCGGGCAGGGGAGAACTATGGCTACACCTTC.

V is TRBV19 and J is TRBJ2-3, with TRBD1 matching 8 bases. This CDR3 has 14 amino acids. Germline V gives CDR1 LNHDA, CDR2 SQIVND (reference sequence). V was clipped by 10 bases and J by 1 base; unmatched bases: 7. The CDR3 here is CATRVGQGTDTQYF. The CDR3 DNA sequence: TGTGCCACCCGAGTGGGACAGGGCACAGATACGCAGTATTTT.

About this clone: The same CDR3 can be traced to other DNA sequences in this sample. CDR3 region: CASSRDRVNTEAFF. The CDR3 region has the DNA TGTGCCAGTAGCCGGGACAGGGTGAACACTGAAGCTTTCTTT. This sequence joins TRBV19 and TRBJ1-1; TRBD1 matches 9 bases. Germline CDR1 reads LNHDA; CDR2 reads SQIVND (reference sequence). The CDR3 runs 14 residues. Trimming removed 6 bases from V and 0 bases from J; junction bases left unmatched: 2.

Note on this clone: At one end the junction does not follow the germline gene, possibly because of a read error. The V call is TRBV3-1 (or the pseudogene TRBV3-2), the J call TRBJ2-5; 9 bases are a match to TRBD1. Germline-derived CDR1 and CDR2 are LGHDT and YNNKEL (reference sequence). This CDR3 region has 14 residues. The DNA for the CDR3 is TGTGCCAGCAGCCCAAATCGAGGGACAGGGTCCCTTCACTTC. It encodes CASSPNRGTGSLHF.

This rearrangement joins TRBV7-9 to TRBJ1-3; D gene ambiguous. The CDR3 length is 15 residues. CDR1 and CDR2 (germline): SEHNR, FQNEAQ (reference sequence). V lost 5 bases to trimming and J lost 0 bases, with 11 bases between them. CDR3 sequence reads: CASSPLTVSGNTIYF. For the CDR3, the DNA is TGTGCCAGCAGCCCCCTAACCGTCTCTGGAAACACCATATATTTT.

This chain links TRBV18 with TRBJ2-7; 9 bases are a match to TRBD1. After removal of 3 bases from V and 5 bases from J, the junction contained 8 bases not matched to a gene. In germline, CDR1 is KGHSH, CDR2 LQKENI. The CDR3 extends over 15 amino acids. CDR3 region: CASSPGVGQGHEQYF. In nucleotides, the CDR3 is TGTGCCAGCTCACCCGGTGTGGGACAGGGACACGAGCAGTACTTC. The variable domain in full, completed from reference TRBV18 and TRBJ2-7, reads NAGVMQNPRHLVRRRGQEARLRCSPMKGHSHVYWYRQLPEEGLKFMVYLQKENIIDESGMPKERFSAEFPKEGPSILRIQQVVRGDSAAYFCASSPGVGQGHEQYFGPGTRLTVT.

This chain joins TRBV6-5 and TRBJ1-1; 7 bases are shared with TRBD1. The V gene's germline CDR1 is MNHEY and CDR2 SVGAGI. The V gene end was trimmed by 5 bases and the J gene end by 1 base; junction bases not matched to a gene: 4. CDR3 length equals 14 residues. DNA of the CDR3: TGTGCCAGCAGTCACAGGGACAGGAACACTGAAGCTTTCTTT. Protein sequence: CASSHRDRNTEAFF.

This clone was seen a few times. V and J are TRBV2 and TRBJ1-2, with D uncertain. In germline, CDR1 is SNHLY, CDR2 FYNNEI. V lost 8 bases, J lost 7 bases, and 17 bases lay in between. This CDR3 is built from 13 residues. CDR3 DNA sequence: TGTGCCAGCGTCAACAGTGGATTCAGTGGCTACACCTTC. The encoded protein is CASVNSGFSGYTF. Together with reference TRBV2 and TRBJ1-2, the CDR3 gives the full variable domain: EPEVTQTPSHQVTQMGQEVILRCVPISNHLYFYWYRQILGQKVEFLVSFYNNEISEKSEIFDDQFSVERPDGSNFTLKIRSTKLEDSAMYFCASVNSGFSGYTFGSGTRLTVV.